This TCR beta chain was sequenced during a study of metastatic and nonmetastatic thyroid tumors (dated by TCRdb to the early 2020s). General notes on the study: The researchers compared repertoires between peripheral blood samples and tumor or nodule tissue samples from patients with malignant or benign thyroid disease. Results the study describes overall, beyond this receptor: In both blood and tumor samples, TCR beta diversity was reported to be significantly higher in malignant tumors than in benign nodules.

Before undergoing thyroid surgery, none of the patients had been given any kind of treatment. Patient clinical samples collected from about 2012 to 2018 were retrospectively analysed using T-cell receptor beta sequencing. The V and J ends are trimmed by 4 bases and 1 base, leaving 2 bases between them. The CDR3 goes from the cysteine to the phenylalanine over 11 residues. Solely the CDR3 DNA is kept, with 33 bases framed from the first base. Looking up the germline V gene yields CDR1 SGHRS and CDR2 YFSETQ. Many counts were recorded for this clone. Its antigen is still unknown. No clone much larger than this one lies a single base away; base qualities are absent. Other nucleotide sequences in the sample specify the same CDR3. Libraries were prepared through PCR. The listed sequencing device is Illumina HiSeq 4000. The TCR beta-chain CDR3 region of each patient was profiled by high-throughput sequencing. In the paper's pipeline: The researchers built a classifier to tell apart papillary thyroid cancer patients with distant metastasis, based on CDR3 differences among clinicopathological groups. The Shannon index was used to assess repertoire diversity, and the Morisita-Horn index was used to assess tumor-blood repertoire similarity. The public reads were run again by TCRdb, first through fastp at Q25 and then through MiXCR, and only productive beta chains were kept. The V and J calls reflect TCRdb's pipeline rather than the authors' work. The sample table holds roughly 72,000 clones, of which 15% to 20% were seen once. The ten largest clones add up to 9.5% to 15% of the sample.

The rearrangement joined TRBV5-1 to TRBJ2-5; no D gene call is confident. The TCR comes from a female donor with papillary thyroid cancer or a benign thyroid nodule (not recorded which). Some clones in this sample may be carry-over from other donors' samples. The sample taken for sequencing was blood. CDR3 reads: CASSLQETQYF. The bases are TGCGCCAGCAGCCTCCAAGAGACCCAGTACTTC.